This is a list of T cell receptor beta chains from one sample in a study of OX40 agonist ivuxolimab in advanced cancers. Data came from immunoSEQ multiplex PCR; TCRdb stores just in-frame clones and leaves some out. Of tens of thousands of clones in the sample, approximately 90% were seen once. The sample in question was CD4+ or CD8+ T cells sorted from blood, obtained in a trial of the OX40 agonist ivuxolimab. Receptor source: an adult with an advanced solid tumor such as melanoma, head and neck, liver or kidney cancer. Both conserved end residues are part of each CDR3. A D gene is named only where the DNA matches it firmly. For some rows the clone size is stated as once, few or many, or as a class when expanded; others skip it.

d_gene: TRBD1; abundance: .; len: 15; v_gene: TRBV5-1; j_gene: TRBJ1-2; CDR3aa: CASSRGQGAVYGYTF; CDR3nt: TGCGCCAGCAGCCGGGGACAGGGGGCCGTCTATGGCTACACCTTC
d_gene: .; abundance: once; len: 18; v_gene: TRBV4-1; j_gene: TRBJ2-7; CDR3aa: CASSQGPHPVKSSYEQYF; CDR3nt: TGCGCCAGCAGCCAAGGGCCCCACCCGGTCAAAAGCTCCTACGAGCAGTACTTC
d_gene: .; abundance: .; len: 15; v_gene: TRBV14; j_gene: TRBJ2-3; CDR3aa: CASSQRLGPTDTQYF; CDR3nt: TGTGCCAGCAGCCAGAGGCTGGGGCCCACAGATACGCAGTATTTT
d_gene: TRBD2; abundance: .; len: 16; v_gene: TRBV18; j_gene: TRBJ2-1; CDR3aa: CASSPQGGSTYNEQFF; CDR3nt: TGTGCCAGCTCACCCCAGGGCGGGAGCACCTACAATGAGCAGTTCTTC
d_gene: .; abundance: few; len: 14; v_gene: TRBV6-1; j_gene: TRBJ1-4; CDR3aa: CASSVGDGHEKLFF; CDR3nt: TGTGCCAGCAGTGTGGGGGATGGGCACGAAAAACTGTTTTTT
d_gene: .; abundance: .; len: 15; v_gene: TRBV9; j_gene: TRBJ2-5; CDR3aa: CASSGHGVVQETQYF; CDR3nt: TGTGCCAGCAGCGGCCACGGGGTGGTCCAAGAGACCCAGTACTTC
d_gene: TRBD2; abundance: .; len: 16; v_gene: TRBV10-3; j_gene: TRBJ2-7; CDR3aa: CAISGTLAGVGYEQYF; CDR3nt: TGTGCCATCAGTGGGACTCTAGCGGGAGTCGGGTACGAGCAGTACTTC
d_gene: .; abundance: .; len: 14; v_gene: TRBV7-3; j_gene: TRBJ2-2; CDR3aa: CASSPAVNTGELFF; CDR3nt: TGTGCCAGCAGCCCGGCCGTGAACACCGGGGAGCTGTTTTTT
d_gene: .; abundance: .; len: 18; v_gene: TRBV7-9; j_gene: TRBJ1-4; CDR3aa: CASSFSYSTDGWPGKLFF; CDR3nt: TGTGCCAGCAGCTTTTCTTACAGTACTGACGGATGGCCAGGAAAACTGTTTTTT
d_gene: TRBD1; abundance: .; len: 14; v_gene: TRBV5-4; j_gene: TRBJ2-1; CDR3aa: CASIQGSPHNEQFF; CDR3nt: TGTGCCAGTATACAGGGGTCCCCCCACAATGAGCAGTTCTTC
d_gene: .; abundance: once; len: 15; v_gene: TRBV9; j_gene: TRBJ2-1; CDR3aa: CASSARDGVYNEQFF; CDR3nt: TGTGCCAGCAGCGCCCGGGACGGAGTCTACAATGAGCAGTTCTTC
d_gene: TRBD2; abundance: .; len: 15; v_gene: TRBV5-1; j_gene: TRBJ2-1; CDR3aa: CASSLRLAGPNEQFF; CDR3nt: TGCGCCAGCAGCTTGCGGCTAGCGGGACCTAATGAGCAGTTCTTC
d_gene: .; abundance: .; len: 13; v_gene: TRBV18; j_gene: TRBJ1-4; CDR3aa: CASSQDAAEKLFF; CDR3nt: TGTGCCAGCTCCCAGGACGCAGCTGAAAAACTGTTTTTT
d_gene: .; abundance: .; len: 13; v_gene: TRBV11-3; j_gene: TRBJ2-7; CDR3aa: CASSLTPGDEQYF; CDR3nt: TGTGCCAGCAGCTTAACCCCAGGGGACGAGCAGTACTTC
d_gene: .; abundance: .; len: 12; v_gene: TRBV29-1; j_gene: TRBJ2-1; CDR3aa: CSVEGAVDEQFF; CDR3nt: TGCAGCGTTGAGGGAGCTGTGGATGAGCAGTTCTTC
d_gene: TRBD1; abundance: .; len: 12; v_gene: TRBV6-1; j_gene: TRBJ1-2; CDR3aa: CASTGTGFGYTF; CDR3nt: TGTGCCAGCACTGGGACAGGGTTCGGCTACACCTTC
d_gene: .; abundance: .; len: 16; v_gene: TRBV13; j_gene: TRBJ1-3; CDR3aa: CASSLNQAFGGNTIYF; CDR3nt: TGTGCCAGCAGCTTAAATCAGGCCTTCGGTGGAAACACCATATATTTT
d_gene: .; abundance: .; len: 15; v_gene: TRBV9; j_gene: TRBJ2-5; CDR3aa: CASSLLGGRQETQYF; CDR3nt: TGTGCCAGCAGCCTACTTGGGGGGCGCCAAGAGACCCAGTACTTC
d_gene: .; abundance: .; len: 14; v_gene: TRBV7-3; j_gene: TRBJ2-7; CDR3aa: CASSLGPAIYEQYF; CDR3nt: TGTGCCAGCAGCTTAGGGCCGGCCATCTACGAGCAGTACTTC
d_gene: .; abundance: .; len: 16; v_gene: TRBV5-6; j_gene: TRBJ2-3; CDR3aa: CASRWGWVAGTDTQYF; CDR3nt: TGTGCCAGCAGATGGGGTTGGGTAGCGGGCACAGATACGCAGTATTTT
d_gene: TRBD2; abundance: .; len: 18; v_gene: TRBV6-1; j_gene: TRBJ2-7; CDR3aa: CAISDPTSGRTIAYEQYF; CDR3nt: TGTGCCATCAGTGACCCGACTAGCGGGAGAACCATAGCCTACGAGCAGTACTTC
d_gene: .; abundance: .; len: 14; v_gene: TRBV19; j_gene: TRBJ2-7; CDR3aa: CASSRGTISYEQYF; CDR3nt: TGTGCCAGTAGTAGGGGGACAATATCCTACGAGCAGTACTTC
d_gene: TRBD2; abundance: .; len: 14; v_gene: TRBV28; j_gene: TRBJ2-5; CDR3aa: CASSFLWGGETQYF; CDR3nt: TGTGCCAGCAGTTTCCTTTGGGGGGGAGAGACCCAGTACTTC
d_gene: .; abundance: .; len: 16; v_gene: TRBV19; j_gene: TRBJ1-5; CDR3aa: CASRGTTYVSNQPQHF; CDR3nt: TGTGCCAGCAGAGGCACCACATATGTAAGCAATCAGCCCCAGCATTTT
d_gene: .; abundance: few; len: 13; v_gene: TRBV6-1; j_gene: TRBJ2-2; CDR3aa: CASSRQGPGELFF; CDR3nt: TGTGCCAGCAGTCGCCAGGGGCCCGGGGAGCTGTTTTTT
d_gene: .; abundance: .; len: 13; v_gene: TRBV19; j_gene: TRBJ1-2; CDR3aa: CASSISRNYGYTF; CDR3nt: TGTGCCAGTAGTATATCCAGGAACTATGGCTACACCTTC
d_gene: .; abundance: .; len: 13; v_gene: TRBV6-1; j_gene: TRBJ2-1; CDR3aa: CASSLGGAYEQFF; CDR3nt: TGTGCCAGCAGTTTGGGCGGGGCCTATGAGCAGTTCTTC
d_gene: .; abundance: .; len: 16; v_gene: TRBV21-1; j_gene: TRBJ2-1; CDR3aa: CASSKVRQGEGGEQFF; CDR3nt: TGTGCCAGCAGCAAAGTACGCCAGGGGGAAGGAGGTGAGCAGTTCTTC
d_gene: .; abundance: .; len: 13; v_gene: TRBV15; j_gene: TRBJ1-2; CDR3aa: CATSRAGINGYTF; CDR3nt: TGTGCCACCAGCAGGGCAGGGATCAATGGCTACACCTTC
d_gene: .; abundance: .; len: 16; v_gene: TRBV4-1; j_gene: TRBJ2-5; CDR3aa: CASSRIPGLGGETQYF; CDR3nt: TGCGCCAGCAGCCGTATACCGGGACTGGGGGGAGAGACCCAGTACTTC
d_gene: .; abundance: once; len: 14; v_gene: TRBV27; j_gene: TRBJ2-7; CDR3aa: CASTSAGSSYEQYF; CDR3nt: TGTGCCAGCACCTCGGCAGGTAGCTCCTACGAGCAGTACTTC
d_gene: .; abundance: .; len: 13; v_gene: TRBV4-2; j_gene: TRBJ2-2; CDR3aa: CASSHASTGELFF; CDR3nt: TGTGCCAGCAGCCACGCTAGCACCGGGGAGCTGTTTTTT
d_gene: .; abundance: .; len: 16; v_gene: TRBV7-2; j_gene: TRBJ2-1; CDR3aa: CASSLGSGIQYNEQFF; CDR3nt: TGTGCCAGCAGCTTAGGTAGCGGAATTCAATACAATGAGCAGTTCTTC
d_gene: TRBD2; abundance: .; len: 12; v_gene: TRBV2; j_gene: TRBJ2-1; CDR3aa: CASWNSGNEQFF; CDR3nt: TGTGCCAGCTGGAATAGCGGGAATGAGCAGTTCTTC
d_gene: TRBD1; abundance: .; len: 14; v_gene: TRBV6-6; j_gene: TRBJ2-7; CDR3aa: CASRDRGLNYEQYF; CDR3nt: TGTGCCAGCAGGGACAGGGGGCTAAACTACGAGCAGTACTTC
d_gene: .; abundance: .; len: 14; v_gene: TRBV5-6; j_gene: TRBJ1-1; CDR3aa: CASSVGGRGTEAFF; CDR3nt: TGTGCCAGCAGCGTGGGAGGGAGGGGCACTGAAGCTTTCTTT
d_gene: .; abundance: once; len: 14; v_gene: TRBV6-5; j_gene: TRBJ1-1; CDR3aa: CASLPDSGYAEAFF; CDR3nt: TGTGCCAGCCTACCGGACAGCGGTTACGCTGAAGCTTTCTTT
d_gene: .; abundance: .; len: 14; v_gene: TRBV7-3; j_gene: TRBJ2-3; CDR3aa: CASSLIGGTDTQYF; CDR3nt: TGTGCCAGCAGCTTAATAGGGGGGACAGATACGCAGTATTTT
d_gene: TRBD1; abundance: .; len: 13; v_gene: TRBV6-5; j_gene: TRBJ2-7; CDR3aa: CASSTITGAVQYF; CDR3nt: TGTGCCAGCAGTACCATCACAGGGGCAGTGCAGTACTTC
d_gene: TRBD1; abundance: .; len: 15; v_gene: TRBV6-6; j_gene: TRBJ1-1; CDR3aa: CASSYTGQESTEAFF; CDR3nt: TGTGCCAGCAGTTACACTGGACAGGAGAGCACTGAAGCTTTCTTT
d_gene: .; abundance: .; len: 14; v_gene: TRBV6-5; j_gene: TRBJ1-4; CDR3aa: CASKKTGIREKLFF; CDR3nt: TGTGCCAGCAAAAAGACAGGAATAAGAGAAAAACTGTTTTTT
d_gene: .; abundance: few; len: 14; v_gene: TRBV30; j_gene: TRBJ2-2; CDR3aa: CAWNWGINTGELFF; CDR3nt: TGTGCCTGGAATTGGGGGATAAACACCGGGGAGCTGTTTTTT